The rows below give T cell receptor beta chains drawn from one sample of a study of T-cell reconstitution after alpha-beta-depleted transplantation in children. TCRdb passed the PCR reads through MiXCR, listing each CDR3 protein once. The table shows approximately 250,000 distinct CDR3 sequences, with about 9.6% occurring only once. Sequencing was performed on PBMCs from the stem cell graft donor, taken from the stem cell graft. Receptors originate from a human donor who donated a stem cell graft to a child with SCID. Each CDR3 is given with its conserved first and last residue. A D gene is named only where the DNA matches it firmly. The size entry gives once, few, many, or a class for an expanded clone.

clone size	D gene	V gene	J gene	CDR3 DNA	CDR3 protein
many	TRBD2	TRBV20-1	TRBJ2-1	TGCAGTGCAAAGAGCGGGGCTAGCGGGGCCCTGTCCTACAATGAGCAGTTCTTC	CSAKSGASGALSYNEQFF
many	NA	TRBV20-1	TRBJ2-3	TGCAGTGCTAGAGTGGGACCATTGCAGTATTTT	CSARVGPLQYF
few	NA	TRBV12-3/TRBV12-4	TRBJ2-2	TGTGCCAGCAGTCCTCGGACTTTAACCGGGGAGCTGTTTTTT	CASSPRTLTGELFF
many	TRBD1	TRBV10-3	TRBJ1-2	TGTGCCATCACTCCGGACAGGGTTGGCTACACCTTC	CAITPDRVGYTF
many	NA	TRBV3-1	TRBJ2-2	TGTGCCAGCAGCCAAGTGACGGCCATGAACACCGGGGAGCTGTTTTTT	CASSQVTAMNTGELFF
many	NA	TRBV21-1	TRBJ1-1	TGTGCCAGCAGCTCCCCCCGTAGCGAGACAGGGACCATGAACACTGAAGCTTTCTTT	CASSSPRSETGTMNTEAFF
few	NA	TRBV29-1	TRBJ2-7	TGCAGCGTTGAAGTGGGGAGACTCTACGAGCAGTACTTC	CSVEVGRLYEQYF
many	TRBD1	TRBV5-1	TRBJ1-2	TGCGCCAGCAGCGCTTCCGGGACAGGCCCTCACGGGGGCTATGGCTACACCTTC	CASSASGTGPHGGYGYTF
many	NA	TRBV7-8	TRBJ2-3	TGTGCCAGCAGCTTCCGCTCCCGGCCTAATACGCAGTATTTT	CASSFRSRPNTQYF
many	TRBD1	TRBV5-1	TRBJ1-2	TGCGCCAGCAGCCAAAGGGAACAGGGGTATGGCTACACCTTC	CASSQREQGYGYTF